A selection of T cell receptor beta chains follows, all from one sample in a study of shared clonotypes between healthy human individuals. Method: immunoSEQ multiplex PCR; TCRdb's copy keeps in-frame clones and lacks some. The table records approximately 710,000 clones, around 90% of them present only once. The sample consisted of memory CD8+ T cells from PBMCs. The receptors shown here come from a young man in good health. Some clones in this sample may be carry-over from other donors' samples. Each CDR3 is given with its conserved first and last residue. Each record gives: clone size, J gene, D gene, V gene, CDR3 protein, CDR3 DNA. The D gene is left open where the match is weak. Expanded clones are given a class, and other clones once, few, many or no size at all.

. TRBJ2-7 TRBD1 TRBV6-6 CASSPDRDYEQYF TGTGCCAGCAGCCCCGACAGGGACTACGAGCAGTACTTC
. TRBJ2-2 . TRBV6-4 CASREAARTNTGELFF TGTGCCAGCAGAGAGGCGGCTAGGACGAACACCGGGGAGCTGTTTTTT
. TRBJ1-4 . TRBV5-1 CASSLTGRNEKLFF TGCGCCAGCAGCTTGACAGGACGGAATGAAAAACTGTTTTTT
. TRBJ2-1 . TRBV28 CASTSRGRALWDNEQFF TGTGCCAGCACCTCAAGGGGGAGGGCCCTTTGGGACAATGAGCAGTTCTTC
. TRBJ2-2 . TRBV29-1 CSVEKGSSTGELFF TGCAGCGTTGAAAAGGGGAGTAGCACCGGGGAGCTGTTTTTT
. TRBJ2-5 . TRBV28 CASRSPGDQETQYF TGTGCCAGCAGAAGCCCCGGCGACCAAGAGACCCAGTACTTC
. TRBJ2-3 . TRBV27 CASSFTGATDTQYF TGTGCCAGCAGTTTCACGGGAGCTACAGATACGCAGTATTTT
. TRBJ2-7 . TRBV7-8 CASSFYPPGSSYEQYF TGTGCCAGCAGCTTCTACCCCCCAGGATCTTCCTACGAGCAGTACTTC
. TRBJ2-7 TRBD2 TRBV19 CASSMTSGSGLYEQYF TGTGCCAGTAGTATGACTAGCGGGAGTGGACTCTACGAGCAGTACTTC
. TRBJ2-3 . TRBV6-4 CASSGKGGTDTQYF TGTGCCAGCAGTGGAAAGGGGGGCACAGATACGCAGTATTTT
. TRBJ1-2 . TRBV9 CASSVGGRGSGYTF TGTGCCAGCAGCGTAGGGGGCAGGGGAAGCGGCTACACCTTC
. TRBJ2-1 TRBD1 TRBV19 CASTAGGITYNEQFF TGTGCCAGTACAGCAGGGGGCATAACGTACAATGAGCAGTTCTTC
. TRBJ1-2 . TRBV10-3 CAISAVRSEGPDYGYTF TGTGCCATCAGCGCAGTTCGGTCCGAGGGGCCGGACTATGGCTACACCTTC
. TRBJ2-7 . TRBV5-1 CASSPRPGRLYEQYF TGCGCCAGCAGCCCTCGACCTGGCAGACTCTACGAGCAGTACTTC
. TRBJ2-7 TRBD1 TRBV5-4 CASSRRDSWVDEQYF TGTGCCAGCAGCCGTCGGGACAGTTGGGTGGACGAGCAGTACTTC
. TRBJ1-1 . TRBV15 CATSGGTELNTEAFF TGTGCCACCAGCGGGGGGACGGAATTGAACACTGAAGCTTTCTTT
. TRBJ2-1 . TRBV7-3 CASSLSPGNEQFF TGTGCCAGCAGCTTATCACCCGGGAATGAGCAGTTCTTC
. TRBJ2-2 TRBD2 TRBV27 CASSPGTSGTGELFF TGTGCCAGCAGTCCCGGGACTAGCGGCACCGGGGAGCTGTTTTTT
. TRBJ2-7 . TRBV7-9 CASSLFHYEQYF TGTGCCAGCAGCTTATTTCACTACGAGCAGTACTTC
. TRBJ2-7 TRBD2 TRBV15 CATSRLAGEESYEQYF TGTGCCACCAGTCGGCTAGCGGGAGAAGAATCCTACGAGCAGTACTTC
. TRBJ2-1 . TRBV10-3 CAITGAERGSYNEQFF TGTGCCATCACTGGGGCGGAGCGAGGCTCCTACAATGAGCAGTTCTTC
. TRBJ2-3 . TRBV7-9 CASSLVGGRGTDTQYF TGTGCCAGCAGCTTAGTGGGTGGTAGGGGCACAGATACGCAGTATTTT
. TRBJ2-7 . TRBV27 CASSLLSSGTAPYEQYF TGTGCCAGCAGTTTATTATCGTCCGGGACGGCTCCCTACGAGCAGTACTTC
few TRBJ1-1 . TRBV10-1 CASSETQNTEAFF TGCGCCAGCAGTGAAACGCAGAACACTGAAGCTTTCTTT
. TRBJ2-7 . TRBV28 CASRYGHSYEQYF TGTGCCAGCAGATATGGACACTCCTACGAGCAGTACTTC
. TRBJ1-1 . TRBV18 CASFSLRNTEAFF TGTGCCAGCTTTTCATTGAGGAACACTGAAGCTTTCTTT
many TRBJ1-1 . TRBV5-1 CASSLGSGAEAFF TGCGCCAGCAGCTTGGGCTCCGGGGCTGAAGCTTTCTTT
. TRBJ2-7 . TRBV14 CASSQQWGSIHEQYF TGTGCCAGCAGCCAACAATGGGGGAGTATCCACGAGCAGTACTTC
. TRBJ2-7 TRBD1 TRBV5-1 CASSLSGGAFDEQYF TGCGCCAGCAGCTTGTCAGGGGGCGCTTTCGACGAGCAGTACTTC
. TRBJ1-2 TRBD1 TRBV6-1 CASSEGRGTEINYGYTF TGTGCCAGCAGTGAAGGCCGCGGGACAGAGATTAACTATGGCTACACCTTC
. TRBJ2-5 . TRBV5-1 CASSAWTEETQYF TGCGCCAGCAGCGCTTGGACGGAAGAGACCCAGTACTTC
once TRBJ2-7 . TRBV6-5 CASSQTTYEQYF TGTGCCAGCAGCCAGACTACCTACGAGCAGTACTTC
. TRBJ2-2 TRBD1 TRBV7-6 CASSLAGGAYTGELFF TGTGCCAGCAGCTTAGCAGGGGGCGCGTACACCGGGGAGCTGTTTTTT
. TRBJ1-2 . TRBV6-6 CAVGDTTNYGYTF TGTGCCGTGGGGGACACCACGAACTATGGCTACACCTTC
. TRBJ1-1 . TRBV5-1 CASSLPDGTMNTEAFF TGCGCCAGCAGCTTGCCGGACGGAACCATGAACACTGAAGCTTTCTTT
. TRBJ1-3 . TRBV5-6 CASSYGAKDTIYF TGTGCCAGCAGCTACGGGGCAAAGGACACCATATATTTT
. TRBJ2-7 . TRBV28 CASSLGSSYEQYF TGTGCCAGCAGTTTAGGCAGCTCCTACGAGCAGTACTTC
. TRBJ2-2 . TRBV2 CASGTGHNSPGELFF TGTGCCAGCGGGACGGGACATAATAGTCCCGGGGAGCTGTTTTTT
. TRBJ2-7 . TRBV6-6 CASRPDLTSYEQYF TGTGCCAGCAGACCGGACCTTACGAGCTACGAGCAGTACTTC
. TRBJ2-7 . TRBV7-9 CASSFADGYEQYF TGTGCCAGCAGCTTCGCGGACGGGTACGAGCAGTACTTC
. TRBJ1-4 . TRBV7-6 CASSLLVDVTNEKLFF TGTGCCAGCAGCTTATTAGTGGACGTAACTAATGAAAAACTGTTTTTT
. TRBJ1-2 TRBD1 TRBV6-1 CASRMTGALWGYTF TGTGCCAGCAGAATGACAGGGGCCCTTTGGGGCTACACCTTC
. TRBJ1-1 TRBD1 TRBV18 CASSTGTGNTEAFF TGTGCCAGCTCGACCGGGACAGGTAACACTGAAGCTTTCTTT
. TRBJ2-5 . TRBV10-3 CAINGEPPHRETQYF TGTGCCATCAATGGGGAGCCGCCCCACCGAGAGACCCAGTACTTC
. TRBJ1-1 TRBD1 TRBV27 CASSLSEGADTEAFF TGTGCCAGCAGTTTATCCGAGGGGGCAGACACTGAAGCTTTCTTT
. TRBJ2-5 . TRBV2 CASSDKRSQETQYF TGTGCCAGCAGTGACAAACGGTCCCAAGAGACCCAGTACTTC
. TRBJ1-1 . TRBV19 CASKQGIVNTEAFF TGTGCCAGTAAACAGGGAATAGTGAACACTGAAGCTTTCTTT
once TRBJ2-6 . TRBV29-1 CSVVSGANVLTF TGCAGCGTTGTTTCTGGGGCCAACGTCCTGACTTTC
. TRBJ2-1 . TRBV5-6 CASSSGAEGYNEQFF TGTGCCAGCAGCTCGGGAGCAGAGGGCTACAATGAGCAGTTCTTC
. TRBJ2-7 TRBD1 TRBV11-2 CASSPRDRGPSYEQYF TGTGCCAGCAGCCCCCGGGACAGGGGGCCCTCCTACGAGCAGTACTTC
. TRBJ2-3 . TRBV4-1 CASSQLTRAGASDTQYF TGCGCCAGCAGCCAACTCACAAGGGCAGGGGCGTCAGATACGCAGTATTTT
. TRBJ2-7 . TRBV7-2 CASSLLAVSYEQYF TGTGCCAGCAGCTTATTGGCCGTATCCTACGAGCAGTACTTC
. TRBJ1-6 . TRBV2 CASSDWGGLLHF TGTGCCAGCAGTGACTGGGGGGGACTCCTCCACTTT
. TRBJ2-4 . TRBV28 CASRQAQAKNIQYF TGTGCCAGTCGACAGGCCCAAGCCAAAAACATTCAGTACTTC
. TRBJ1-5 TRBD1 TRBV7-2 CASSLVDRTGGQPQHF TGTGCCAGCAGCTTAGTAGATCGGACAGGGGGACAGCCCCAGCATTTT
. TRBJ2-7 . TRBV10-1 CASSLAGSYEQYF TGCGCCAGCAGCCTTGCAGGTTCCTACGAGCAGTACTTC
. TRBJ2-3 . TRBV6-5 CASATTRGLTDTQYF TGTGCCAGCGCTACTACGAGGGGTCTCACAGATACGCAGTATTTT
. TRBJ1-1 . TRBV27 CASSLYGVGSTEAFF TGTGCCAGCAGTTTATATGGGGTTGGGTCCACTGAAGCTTTCTTT
. TRBJ2-2 TRBD2 TRBV7-9 CASQGGSAGELFF TGTGCCAGCCAGGGAGGGTCCGCCGGGGAGCTGTTTTTT
. TRBJ2-7 TRBD2 TRBV11-2 CASSFSSGSSYEQYF TGTGCCAGCAGCTTCTCTAGCGGGAGTTCCTACGAGCAGTACTTC